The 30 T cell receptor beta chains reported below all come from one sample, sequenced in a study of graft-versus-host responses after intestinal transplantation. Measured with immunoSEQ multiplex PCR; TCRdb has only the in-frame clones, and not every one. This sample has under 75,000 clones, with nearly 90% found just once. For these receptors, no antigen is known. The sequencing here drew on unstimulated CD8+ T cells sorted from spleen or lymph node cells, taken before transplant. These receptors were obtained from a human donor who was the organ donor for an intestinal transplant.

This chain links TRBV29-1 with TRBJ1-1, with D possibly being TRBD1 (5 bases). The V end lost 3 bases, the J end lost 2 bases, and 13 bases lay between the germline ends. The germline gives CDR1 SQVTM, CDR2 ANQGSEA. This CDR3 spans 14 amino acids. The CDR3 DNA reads TGCAGCGTTGAGGGGTTACAGGTTAACACTGAAGCTTTCTTT. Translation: CSVEGLQVNTEAFF.

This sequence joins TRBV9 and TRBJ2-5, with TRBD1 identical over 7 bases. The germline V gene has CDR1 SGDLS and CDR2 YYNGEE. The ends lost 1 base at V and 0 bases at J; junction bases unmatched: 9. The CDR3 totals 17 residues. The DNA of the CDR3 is TGTGCCAGCAGCGTAACAAGGGACAGAGAGAACCAAGAGACCCAGTACTTC. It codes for CASSVTRDRENQETQYF.

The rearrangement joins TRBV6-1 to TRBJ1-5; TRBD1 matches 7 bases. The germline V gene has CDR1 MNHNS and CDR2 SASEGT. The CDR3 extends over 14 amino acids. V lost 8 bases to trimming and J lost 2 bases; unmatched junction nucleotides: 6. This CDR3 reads CASRDRVGNQPQHF. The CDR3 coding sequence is TGTGCCAGCCGAGACAGGGTAGGCAATCAGCCCCAGCATTTT.

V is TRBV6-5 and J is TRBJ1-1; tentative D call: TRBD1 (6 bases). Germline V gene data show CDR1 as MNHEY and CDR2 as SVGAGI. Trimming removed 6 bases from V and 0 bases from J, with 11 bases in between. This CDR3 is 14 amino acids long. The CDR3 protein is CASRGAELNTEAFF. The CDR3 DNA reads TGTGCCAGCAGGGGGGCAGAGTTGAACACTGAAGCTTTCTTT.

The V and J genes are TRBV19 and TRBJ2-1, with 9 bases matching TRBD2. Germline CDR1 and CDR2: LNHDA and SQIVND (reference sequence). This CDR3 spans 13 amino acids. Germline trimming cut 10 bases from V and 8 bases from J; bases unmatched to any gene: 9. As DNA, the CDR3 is TGTGCCACCCGACTAGCGGCGATAGATGAGCAGTTCTTC. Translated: CATRLAAIDEQFF.

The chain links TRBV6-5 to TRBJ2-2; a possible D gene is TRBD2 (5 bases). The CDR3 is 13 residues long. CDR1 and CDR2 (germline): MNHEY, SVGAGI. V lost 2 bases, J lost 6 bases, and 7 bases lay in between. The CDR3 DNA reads TGTGCCAGCAGTTACGAGGGTGCCGGGGAGCTGTTTTTT. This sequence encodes CASSYEGAGELFF.

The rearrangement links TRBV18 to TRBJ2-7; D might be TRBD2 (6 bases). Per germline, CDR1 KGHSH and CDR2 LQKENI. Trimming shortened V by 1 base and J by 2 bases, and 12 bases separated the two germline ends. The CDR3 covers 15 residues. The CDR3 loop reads CASSPRVSGTYEQYV. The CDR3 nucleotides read TGTGCCAGCTCACCACGAGTTAGCGGAACCTACGAGCAGTACGTC.

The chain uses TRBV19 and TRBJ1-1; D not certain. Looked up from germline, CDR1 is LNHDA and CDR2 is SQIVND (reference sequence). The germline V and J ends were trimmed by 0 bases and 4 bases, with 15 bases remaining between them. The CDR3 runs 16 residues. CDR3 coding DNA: TGTGCCAGTAGTATAGATCTGGAGGCGCCGGGCACTGAAGCTTTCTTT. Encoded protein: CASSIDLEAPGTEAFF.

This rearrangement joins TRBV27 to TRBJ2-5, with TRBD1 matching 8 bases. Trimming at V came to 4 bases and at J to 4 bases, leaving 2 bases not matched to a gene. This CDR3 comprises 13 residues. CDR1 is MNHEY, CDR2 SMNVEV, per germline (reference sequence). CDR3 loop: CASSYQGAETQYF. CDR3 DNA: TGTGCCAGCAGTTATCAGGGGGCAGAGACCCAGTACTTC.

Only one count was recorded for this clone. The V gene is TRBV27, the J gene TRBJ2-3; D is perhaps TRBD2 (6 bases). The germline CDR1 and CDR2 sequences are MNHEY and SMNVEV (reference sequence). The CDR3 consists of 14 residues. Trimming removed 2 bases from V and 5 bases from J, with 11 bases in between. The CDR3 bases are TGTGCCAGCAGTTTAAGGGACTCCGAAGATACGCAGTATTTT. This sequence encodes CASSLRDSEDTQYF.

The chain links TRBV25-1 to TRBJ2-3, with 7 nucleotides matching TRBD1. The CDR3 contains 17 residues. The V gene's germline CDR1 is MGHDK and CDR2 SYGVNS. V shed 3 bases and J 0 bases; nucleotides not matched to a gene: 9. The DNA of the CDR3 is TGTGCCAGCAGTGACCTATCGACAGGGACGAGCACAGATACGCAGTATTTT. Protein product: CASSDLSTGTSTDTQYF.

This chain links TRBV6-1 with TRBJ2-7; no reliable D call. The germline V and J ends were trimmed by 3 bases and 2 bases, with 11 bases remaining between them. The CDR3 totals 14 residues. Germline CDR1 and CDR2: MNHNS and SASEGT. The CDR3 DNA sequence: TGTGCCAGCAGTGATAGGTACAGAGCCTACGAGCAGTACGTC. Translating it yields CASSDRYRAYEQYV.

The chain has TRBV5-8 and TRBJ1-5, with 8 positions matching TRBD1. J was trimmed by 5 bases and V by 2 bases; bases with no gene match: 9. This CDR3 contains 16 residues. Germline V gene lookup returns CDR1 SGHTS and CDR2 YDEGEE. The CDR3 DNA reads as TGTGCCAGCAGCTTCGAGGACAGGGTTGATGATCAGCCCCAGCATTTT. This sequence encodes CASSFEDRVDDQPQHF.

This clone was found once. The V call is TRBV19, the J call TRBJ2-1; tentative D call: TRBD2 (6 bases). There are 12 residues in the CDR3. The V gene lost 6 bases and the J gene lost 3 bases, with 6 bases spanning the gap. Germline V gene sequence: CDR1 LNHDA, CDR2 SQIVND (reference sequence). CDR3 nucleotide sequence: TGTGCCAGTAGCGGGGGCTACAATGAGCAGTTCTTC. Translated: CASSGGYNEQFF.

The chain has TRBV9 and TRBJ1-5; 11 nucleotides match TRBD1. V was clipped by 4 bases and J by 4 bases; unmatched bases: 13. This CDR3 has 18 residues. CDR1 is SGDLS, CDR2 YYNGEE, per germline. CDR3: CASSPLVDRGLCNQPQHF. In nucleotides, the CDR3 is TGTGCCAGCAGCCCCCTTGTGGACAGGGGGCTATGTAATCAGCCCCAGCATTTT.

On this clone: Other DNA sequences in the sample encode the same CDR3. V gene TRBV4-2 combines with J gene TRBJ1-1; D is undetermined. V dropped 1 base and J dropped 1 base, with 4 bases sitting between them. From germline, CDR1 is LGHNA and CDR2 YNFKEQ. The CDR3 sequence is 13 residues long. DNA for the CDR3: TGTGCCAGCAGCCAAGGGGCGAACACTGAAGCTTTCTTT. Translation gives CASSQGANTEAFF.

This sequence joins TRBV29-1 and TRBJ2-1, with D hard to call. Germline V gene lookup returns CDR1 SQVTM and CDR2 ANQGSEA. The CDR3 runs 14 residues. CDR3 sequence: CPPRSAFVYNEQFF. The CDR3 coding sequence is TGCCCCCCGAGGAGTGCTTTCGTGTACAATGAGCAGTTCTTC.

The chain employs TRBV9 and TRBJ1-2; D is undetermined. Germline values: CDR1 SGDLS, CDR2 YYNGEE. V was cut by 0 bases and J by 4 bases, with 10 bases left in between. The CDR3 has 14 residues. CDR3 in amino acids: CASSVGQASYGYTF. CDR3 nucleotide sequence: TGTGCCAGCAGCGTAGGTCAGGCCTCCTATGGCTACACCTTC.

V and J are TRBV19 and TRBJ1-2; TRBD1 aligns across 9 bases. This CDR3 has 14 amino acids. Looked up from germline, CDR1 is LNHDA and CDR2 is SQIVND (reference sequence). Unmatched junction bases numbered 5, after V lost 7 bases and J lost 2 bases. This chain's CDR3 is CASIPTGGNYGYTF. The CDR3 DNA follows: TGTGCCAGTATCCCGACAGGGGGAAACTATGGCTACACCTTC.

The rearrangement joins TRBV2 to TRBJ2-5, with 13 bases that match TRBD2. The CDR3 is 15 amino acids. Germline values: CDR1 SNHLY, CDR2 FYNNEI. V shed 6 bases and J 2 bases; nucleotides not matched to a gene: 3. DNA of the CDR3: TGTGCCAGCAGGTTACTAGCGGGGGGGCAAGAGACCCAGTACTTC. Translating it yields CASRLLAGGQETQYF.

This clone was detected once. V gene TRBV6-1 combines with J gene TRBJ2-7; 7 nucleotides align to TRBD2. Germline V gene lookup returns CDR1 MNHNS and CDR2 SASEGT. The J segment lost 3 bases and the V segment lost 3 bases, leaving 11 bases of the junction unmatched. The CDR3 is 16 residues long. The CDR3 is CASSDPPGLGSYEQYV. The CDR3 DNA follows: TGTGCCAGCAGTGATCCCCCCGGACTAGGTAGCTACGAGCAGTACGTC.

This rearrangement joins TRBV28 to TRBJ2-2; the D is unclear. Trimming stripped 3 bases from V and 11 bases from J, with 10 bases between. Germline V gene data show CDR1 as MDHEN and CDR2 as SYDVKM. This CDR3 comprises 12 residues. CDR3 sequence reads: CASSFGRGELFF. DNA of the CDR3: TGTGCCAGCAGTTTCGGTCGAGGAGAGCTGTTTTTT.

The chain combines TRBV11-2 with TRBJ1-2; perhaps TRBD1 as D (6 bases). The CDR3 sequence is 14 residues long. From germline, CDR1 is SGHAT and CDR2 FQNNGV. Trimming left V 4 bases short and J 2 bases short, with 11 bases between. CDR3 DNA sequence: TGTGCCAGCAGCTCGGACAGTTTAAACTATGGCTACACCTTC. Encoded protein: CASSSDSLNYGYTF.

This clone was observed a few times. Here the CDR3 DNA reads TGTGCCAGCAGCTTGGGCGGGGGGAACAATGAGCAGTTCTTC. Its protein product is CASSLGGGNNEQFF. The chain links TRBV7-3 to TRBJ2-1; 8 bases map to TRBD2. CDR3 length equals 14 residues. Germline CDR1 SGHTA, CDR2 FQGTGA. V was clipped by 3 bases and J by 5 bases; unmatched bases: 3.

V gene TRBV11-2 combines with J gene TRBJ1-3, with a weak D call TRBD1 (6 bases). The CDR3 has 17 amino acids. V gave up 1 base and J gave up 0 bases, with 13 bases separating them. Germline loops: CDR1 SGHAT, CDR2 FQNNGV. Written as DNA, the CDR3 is TGTGCCAGCAGCTTAGGGCCCACAGGGCTCTCTGGAAACACCATATATTTT. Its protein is CASSLGPTGLSGNTIYF.

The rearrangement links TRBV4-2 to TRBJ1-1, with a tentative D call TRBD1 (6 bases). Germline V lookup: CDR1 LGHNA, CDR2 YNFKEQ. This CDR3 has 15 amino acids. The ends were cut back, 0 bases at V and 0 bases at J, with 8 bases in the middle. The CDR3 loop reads CASSQEGQMNTEAFF. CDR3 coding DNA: TGTGCCAGCAGCCAAGAAGGACAGATGAACACTGAAGCTTTCTTT.

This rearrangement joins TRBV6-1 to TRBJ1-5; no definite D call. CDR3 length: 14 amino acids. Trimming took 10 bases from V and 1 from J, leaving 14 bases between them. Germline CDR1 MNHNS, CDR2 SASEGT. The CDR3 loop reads CATIHGESNQPQHF. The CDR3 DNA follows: TGTGCCACTATCCACGGGGAGAGCAATCAGCCCCAGCATTTT.

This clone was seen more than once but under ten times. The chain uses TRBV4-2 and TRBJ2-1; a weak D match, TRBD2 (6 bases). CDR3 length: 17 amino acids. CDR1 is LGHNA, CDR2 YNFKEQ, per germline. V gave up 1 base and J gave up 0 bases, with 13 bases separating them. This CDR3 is CASSQVVWGDSYNEQFF. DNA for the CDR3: TGTGCCAGCAGCCAAGTGGTCTGGGGGGACTCCTACAATGAGCAGTTCTTC.

The chain's CDR3 is CSVDPGEDQETQYF. DNA for the CDR3: TGCAGCGTTGATCCTGGGGAGGACCAAGAGACCCAGTACTTC. The J gene is TRBJ2-5, the V gene TRBV29-1; a possible D gene is TRBD2 (6 bases). Trimming left V 3 bases short and J 0 bases short, with 11 bases between. This CDR3 region has 14 residues. Germline-derived CDR1 and CDR2 are SQVTM and ANQGSEA.

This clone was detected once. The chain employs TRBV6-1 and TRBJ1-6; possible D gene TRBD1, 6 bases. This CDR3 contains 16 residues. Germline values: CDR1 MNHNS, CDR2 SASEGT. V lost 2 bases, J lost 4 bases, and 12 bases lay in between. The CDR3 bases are TGTGCCAGCAGTGAACCGGGACACCATTATAATTCACCCCTCCACTTT. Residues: CASSEPGHHYNSPLHF.